Each of the 12 T cell receptor beta chains below was sequenced from the same sample in a study of cytomegalovirus exposure and HLA in healthy donors. PCR primers comprised 60 Vbeta and 13 Jbeta primers. Here immunoSEQ multiplex PCR was the method, and the copy in TCRdb shows in-frame clones only, minus some. The sample yields approximately 110,000 clones, about 70% seen once. The sample comprised PBMCs. Receptors originate from a man aged 30-40 years in good health and CMV-seronegative.

This chain joins TRBV7-8 and TRBJ2-2; TRBD2 is a possible D gene (6 bases). The germline V and J ends were trimmed by 5 bases and 2 bases, with 12 bases remaining between them. The CDR3 extends over 15 amino acids. Germline CDR1 SGHVS, CDR2 FQNEAQ. The CDR3 sequence: CASSRNGGNTGELFF. DNA for the CDR3: TGTGCCAGCAGCCGCAACGGGGGAAACACCGGGGAGCTGTTTTTT.

The V and J genes are TRBV2 and TRBJ2-1; TRBD2 matches 8 bases. The V segment lost 6 bases and the J segment 8 bases; nucleotides outside the gene matches: 9. CDR3 size: 14 residues. The germline CDR1 and CDR2 sequences are SNHLY and FYNNEI. CDR3 nucleotide sequence: TGTGCCAGCAGGGACAGCGGGAGTTCCGATGAGCAGTTCTTC. Protein product: CASRDSGSSDEQFF.

The chain links TRBV14 to TRBJ2-7, with a tentative D call TRBD2 (6 bases). Germline V CDR1 and CDR2: SGHDN, FVKESK. The length of the CDR3 is 15 residues. V lost 1 base and J 2 bases, leaving 12 bases between the germline ends. The CDR3 nucleotides are TGTGCCAGCAGCCAAGTTGGGGGGAGCACCTACGAGCAGTACTTC. Translating gives CASSQVGGSTYEQYF.

In this sample, this clone turned up once. The chain joins TRBV28 to TRBJ2-5; TRBD2 is a possible D gene (5 bases). V was pared by 7 bases and J by 5 bases, with 11 bases between. This CDR3 region has 12 residues. Germline V lookup: CDR1 MDHEN, CDR2 SYDVKM. CDR3 sequence: CASKAERETQYF. Written as DNA, the CDR3 is TGTGCCAGCAAGGCGGAGCGGGAGACCCAGTACTTC.

This rearrangement joins TRBV13 to TRBJ2-5; D might be TRBD2 (6 bases). The CDR3 length is 16 residues. The germline gives CDR1 PRHDT, CDR2 FYEKMQ (reference sequence). Trimming took off 6 bases at V and 0 bases at J, with 17 bases between the two ends. CDR3 sequence (DNA): TGTGCCAGCAGTGCTCGCATAGCGGAGTACCAAGAGACCCAGTACTTC. This translates into CASSARIAEYQETQYF.

The rearrangement joins TRBV19 to TRBJ2-5; 8 nucleotides match TRBD1. From germline, CDR1 is LNHDA and CDR2 SQIVND (reference sequence). CDR3 length: 13 residues. The junction had 5 bases not matched to a gene; V was cut back by 4 bases and J by 7 bases. This CDR3 reads CASSTTGGGTQYF. The CDR3 nucleotides read TGTGCCAGTAGTACCACAGGGGGAGGGACCCAGTACTTC.

The rearrangement joins TRBV28 to TRBJ2-1; 10 nucleotides line up with TRBD2. The CDR3 runs to 14 residues. The ends lost 6 bases at V and 7 bases at J; junction bases unmatched: 6. Looked up from germline, CDR1 is MDHEN and CDR2 is SYDVKM. In DNA, the CDR3 is TGTGCCAGCAGGCCTAGCGGGAGCAGGAATGAGCAGTTCTTC. Amino acids: CASRPSGSRNEQFF.

The chain employs TRBV7-9 and TRBJ1-4; 7 nucleotides line up with TRBD1. Germline V gene data show CDR1 as SEHNR and CDR2 as FQNEAQ (reference sequence). The junction had 10 bases not matched to a gene; V was cut back by 4 bases and J by 8 bases. The CDR3 has 15 amino acids. CDR3 sequence reads: CASSSYRDSREKLFF. For the CDR3, the DNA is TGTGCCAGCAGCTCATACCGGGACAGTCGAGAAAAACTGTTTTTT. The variable domain in full, with the rest retrieved from reference TRBV7-9 and TRBJ1-4, is DTGVSQNPRHKITKRGQNVTFRCDPISEHNRLYWYRQTLGQGPEFLTYFQNEAQLEKSRLLSDRFSAERPKGSFSTLEIQRTEQGDSAMYLCASSSYRDSREKLFFGSGTQLSVL.

V gene TRBV6-1 combines with J gene TRBJ2-7; 8 bases align to TRBD1. The germline V gene has CDR1 MNHNS and CDR2 SASEGT. V shed 4 bases, J shed 2 bases, and the junction held 7 bases outside the gene matches. The CDR3 has 15 residues. The CDR3 DNA follows: TGTGCCAGCAGTGCCCGGACAGGGCCTGCCTACGAGCAGTACTTC. Translation gives CASSARTGPAYEQYF.

V and J are TRBV20-1 and TRBJ2-7; tentatively, D is TRBD2 (6 bases). The CDR3 loop spans 10 amino acids. Trimming took 6 bases from V and 7 from J, leaving 10 bases between them. The germline V gene has CDR1 DFQATT and CDR2 SNEGSKA (reference sequence). CDR3 DNA sequence: TGCAGTGCCCATGGGGGGGAGCAGTACTTC. Encoded protein: CSAHGGEQYF.

The chain links TRBV9 to TRBJ1-1; the match to TRBD1 covers 7 bases. The CDR3 contains 16 residues. Germline V gene lookup returns CDR1 SGDLS and CDR2 YYNGEE. Unmatched junction bases numbered 12, after V lost 3 bases and J lost 4 bases. Written as DNA, the CDR3 is TGTGCCAGCAGCGACTCCCAGACAGGGCGCGGCACTGAAGCTTTCTTT. This codes for CASSDSQTGRGTEAFF.

This chain uses TRBV19 with TRBJ1-6; 7 nucleotides line up with TRBD1. Germline V lookup: CDR1 LNHDA, CDR2 SQIVND (reference sequence). The CDR3 spans 15 residues. V lost 5 bases, J lost 9 bases, and 10 bases stayed unmatched. The CDR3 DNA sequence: TGTGCCAGTAGTCCGGGACAGACTTATGGTTCACCCCTCCACTTT. Amino acid sequence: CASSPGQTYGSPLHF.